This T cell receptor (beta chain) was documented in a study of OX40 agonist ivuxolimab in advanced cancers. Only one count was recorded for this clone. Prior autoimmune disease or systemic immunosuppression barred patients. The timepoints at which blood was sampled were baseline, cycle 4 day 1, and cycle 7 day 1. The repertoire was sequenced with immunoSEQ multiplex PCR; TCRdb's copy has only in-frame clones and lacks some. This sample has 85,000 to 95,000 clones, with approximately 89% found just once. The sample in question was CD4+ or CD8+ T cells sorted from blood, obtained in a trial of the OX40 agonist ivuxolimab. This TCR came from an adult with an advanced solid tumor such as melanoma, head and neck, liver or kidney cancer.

The CDR3 loop reads CAISREPSNQPQHF. CDR3 in DNA: TGTGCCATCAGTCGGGAGCCTAGCAATCAGCCCCAGCATTTT. V usage is TRBV10-3 and J usage is TRBJ1-5; D unclear. The CDR3 consists of 14 residues. CDR1 ENHRY and CDR2 SYGVKD come from the germline V gene. Trimming cost V 5 bases and J 0 bases, with 8 bases left between them.